Included here is one T cell receptor beta chain sequence, with context. The specificity of this receptor is unknown. Base quality data are lacking; no much larger clone is found one base away. Counted from cysteine to phenylalanine, this CDR3 has 14 amino acids. Only the CDR3 portion is preserved as DNA: 42 bases, with reading frame beginning at the first base. CDR1 and CDR2 (MGHDK, SYGVNS) derive from the germline V gene. Germline trimming: 8 bases from V, 1 base from J; junction bases outside gene matches: 7. The data were taken from a study of cytomegalovirus exposure and HLA in healthy donors (dated by TCRdb to 2016 to 2017). In terms of the full investigation: According to an earlier analysis of several hundred of the donors, about 179 million T cells yielded 117 million unique TCR beta sequences and more than 250 Gb of sequence data. A later genetic analysis took genome-wide SNP genotypes for about 65% of the roughly 670 donors and used that subset as a discovery cohort. Every repertoire in the discovery cohort had been generated on one and the same sequencing platform. A handful of DR-DQ haplotypes were handled as single units for association and clustering because linkage in the cohort was strong. Of the 398 genotyped donors, about 80% fell in the genetic ancestry cluster associated with self-reported Caucasian donors. An earlier analysis of 500 to 650 of the donors applied high-throughput TCR beta sequencing to assess whether each TCR beta V gene segment acted as functional or pseudogenic. The number of typed donors differed by locus: about 620-640 for A, B, C, DRB1 and DQB1; approximately 520 for DQA1; 600 to 610 for DPA1; and roughly 450 for DPB1. An early release covering roughly 600 HLA-typed donors comprised around 300 gigabases of sequencing data and 85 million or so unique TCR sequences. HLA typing included class I and class II loci at four-digit resolution. In a later analysis, previously published TCR beta repertoires from several hundred donors were re-analyzed and high-resolution HLA genotyping was added so that TCR occurrence patterns could be studied. To predict cytomegalovirus infection status, the study combined high-throughput TCR immunosequencing, statistical association of individual TCRs with disease status, and machine learning. Besides the first cohort of roughly 660 subjects, a separate validation cohort made up of 120 or so different subjects was used. Across 398 genotyped donors of the cohort, an average of about 200,000 unique TCR beta nucleotide sequences per donor were sequenced, and roughly a sixth of those sequences were non-productive. Donor age, sex, ethnicity and CMV serostatus were compiled together with the repertoire data. The later analysis used no new phenotypic data to find candidate immune exposures, relying instead on TCR beta sequences and their occurrence across donors. The study aimed to test whether signatures of past pathogen exposure could be identified by cataloging public T cell receptors. Using immunosequencing, the study profiled T cell repertoires from 500 to 800 subjects and related those repertoires to cytomegalovirus serostatus. Summary of the overall study and its limitations: According to a later genetic analysis, donors in an Asian-associated ancestry cluster had fewer N-insertions in productive TCRs than the approximately 650-donor mean. Linkage disequilibrium might explain the correlated functional status among segregating V segments, but an unknown experimental factor could not be excluded. Strong co-occurrence of HLA alleles, especially DR and DQ, made assigning TCR associations to individual alleles difficult. Only TCR beta chains were sequenced in this cohort, and the absence of alpha or paired-chain data limited detectable features. Most TCR sequences were observed very rarely across donors, whereas some public TCRs were present in many individuals. In a later analysis, most CMV-associated TCR beta chains were found to appear HLA-restricted, with HLA associations seemingly driven largely by CMV exposure. In the study, some 180 TCR beta chains were listed as associated with cytomegalovirus. The authors suggested that the approach could potentially be generalized to other disease states and immunological phenotypes. In an earlier analysis of about 540 of the donors, most TCR beta V segments were observed in productive rearrangements about 90% or about 30% of the time, broadly matching IMGT annotations. The only immune exposure information available for the cohort was CMV serostatus. A later analysis reported that several top co-occurrence clusters appeared linked to parvovirus B19, influenza, CMV and Epstein-Barr virus. Some IMGT-functional V segments, including TRBV6-2 and TRBV6-3, could not be told apart with the 87-base-pair reads, so those segments were excluded. According to a later analysis, TCR association rates differed among HLA loci, with DRB1 alleles showing the most associated TCRs and HLA-C alleles showing the fewest. Cytomegalovirus status was reported to be diagnosed by the classifier with high specificity and sensitivity in both the original and validation cohorts. HLA typing was unavailable for some donors at each locus, so association tests used only the typed subset. The earlier analysis of approximately 590 of the donors excluded approximately 17 rarely observed V segments, including chromosome 9 orphons, because counts were too low. The sequencing pipeline was judged likely to have produced a cluster of highly shared sequence variants as a technical artifact. V-gene and J-gene trimming of TCR beta chains was associated with a missense DCLRE1C variant in a later genetic analysis, and the association was replicated in an independent cohort. Presence/absence analyses assumed roughly uniform sequencing depth across donors, an assumption that may not hold. A further reported finding was that TCR beta sequences accurately predicted the HLA-A and HLA-B alleles for most subjects in the first cohort. At a false discovery rate of 0.05, a later analysis linked 15,000 to 20,000 TCR beta sequences to specific HLA alleles. Compared with equally common non-associated chains, HLA-associated TCR beta chains in a later analysis were more clonally expanded and had lower generation probabilities. In vitro tests confirmed that a few of the cytomegalovirus-associated TCR beta chains recognize cytomegalovirus antigens.

The cohort consisted of approximately 670 healthy bone marrow donors. At the time of sampling, every cohort member was nominally healthy, though immune exposures that went unrecorded were likely present. The donor was CMV seropositive and belonged to the group of some 290 seropositive cohort members. A peripheral blood sample was collected from each donor, and TCR beta sequencing was performed on peripheral blood mononuclear cells. Genomic DNA was extracted from the blood cell samples with the Qiagen DNeasy Blood Extraction Kit. Libraries were built with the immunoSEQ multiplex PCR assay. A mixture of 60 forward primers for TCR Vbeta segments and 13 reverse primers for TCR Jbeta segments was used in the multiplex PCR. A multiplex PCR assay on genomic DNA amplified the CDR3 region of rearranged TCR beta genes. Amplified TCR beta libraries were sequenced as 87-base-pair reads on the Illumina HiSeq System. In the authors' own workflow: A later analysis tallied 80 million to 95 million unique TCR beta chains across the 600 to 700 repertoires, and approximately 12 million of those chains were shared by two or more donors. To remove PCR and sequencing errors, raw reads were error-corrected and collapsed into unique sequences using a nearest-neighbor algorithm that merged closely related sequences. To assign V, D and J gene segments, CDR3 sequences were aligned to IMGT reference sequences. Each retained sequence needed at least a six-nucleotide match to both a V gene segment and a J gene segment. A rearrangement counted as productive if the CDR3 had no stop codons and remained in frame with V and J, and every other rearrangement counted as non-productive. Following IMGT convention, CDR3 was defined as the stretch from the second conserved V-encoded cysteine to the conserved J-encoded phenylalanine. The earlier analysis of some 550 of the donors excluded any sequence lacking an unambiguous match to a single V gene segment. An earlier analysis of approximately 590 of the donors classified V segments as functional when productive rearrangements were above 56.7% and as segregating when the standard deviation between donors was above 5%. To diagnose cytomegalovirus status from the catalog of TCR beta chain sequences, a statistical classification framework was built. A later analysis assigned V and J genes by comparing TCR nucleotide sequences with IMGT/GENE-DB human TR gene sequences. Using the TCRdist pipeline, a later analysis assigned CDR3 sequences along with most-parsimonious VDJ recombination scenarios. In a later analysis, each TCR beta chain was defined by its CDR3 amino acid sequence together with its V-gene family, and reads lacking a unique V-gene family were excluded. A later analysis removed several hundred highly shared, low-generation-probability nucleotide sequences to deal with suspected cross-contamination and a sequencing artifact. In a later analysis, a clonal expansion index for each public chain was calculated from normalized within-repertoire ranks of inferred template counts. A later analysis computed generation probabilities with a VDJ recombination model fitted to out-of-frame rearrangements, and checked the results against IGoR. Hypergeometric tests were used in a later analysis to score TCR-TCR, TCR-HLA and TCR-CMV co-occurrence, with a repertoire-size bias correction applied to the TCR pairs. In a later analysis, false discovery rates were estimated by permuting HLA or CMV assignments 20 times. In a later analysis, co-occurring TCRs were grouped using DBSCAN, with TCRdist sequence similarity added in when clustering inside HLA-allele-positive subsets. Repertoires with fewer than 30,000 or more than 120,000 public chains, plus five repertoires with anomalous nucleotide sharing, were excluded from co-occurrence clustering. This immuneACCESS table, as held by TCRdb, lists in-frame sequences with V and J called but not all clones. Of the missing ones, under half trace to an unresolved V gene in checked studies; the others have no known cause. The V and J calls and clone size are taken from that table; D and trimming were inferred from the DNA. For this sample the table gives roughly 140,000 clones, of which about three fifths were detected only once. Clones ranked in the top ten supply 2.5% to 3.5% of the sample.

The source material was PBMCs. Rearrangement joined TRBV25-1 to TRBJ2-5, with TRBD2 identical over 7 junction bases. The TCR was taken from a woman aged 25 to 39 in good health and CMV-seropositive. The DNA sequence is given as TGTGCCAGCCGGGGAGGGAGCGCCCAAGAGACCCAGTACTTC. Translated, it reads CASRGGSAQETQYF.